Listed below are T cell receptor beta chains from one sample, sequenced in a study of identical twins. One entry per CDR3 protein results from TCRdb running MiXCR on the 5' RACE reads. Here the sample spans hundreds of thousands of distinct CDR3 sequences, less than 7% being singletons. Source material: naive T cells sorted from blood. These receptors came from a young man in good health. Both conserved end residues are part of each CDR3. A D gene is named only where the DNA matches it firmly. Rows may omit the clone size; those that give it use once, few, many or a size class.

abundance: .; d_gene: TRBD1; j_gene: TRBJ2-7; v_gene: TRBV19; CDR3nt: TGTGCCAGTAGTATAGCACAGGGGGTATCCGGCCTTCCCTACGAGCAGTACTTC; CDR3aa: CASSIAQGVSGLPYEQYF
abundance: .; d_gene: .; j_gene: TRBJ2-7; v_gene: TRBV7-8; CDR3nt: TGTGCCAGCAGCCCTCGGACAGACAGATCCTACGAGCAGTACTTC; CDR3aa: CASSPRTDRSYEQYF
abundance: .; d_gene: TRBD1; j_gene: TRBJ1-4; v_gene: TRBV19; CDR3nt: TGTGCCAGTAGTGATACAGGGGATGAAAAACTGTTTTTT; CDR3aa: CASSDTGDEKLFF
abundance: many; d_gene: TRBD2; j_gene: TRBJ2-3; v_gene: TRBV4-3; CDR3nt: TGCGCCAGCAGCCAGCGACTAGCTTCAACAGATACGCAGTATTTT; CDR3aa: CASSQRLASTDTQYF
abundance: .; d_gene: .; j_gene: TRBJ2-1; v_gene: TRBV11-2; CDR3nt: TGTGCCAGCAGCCCAGCCCCCCCGGGGCTAGCGACGGGTGAGCAGTTCTTC; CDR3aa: CASSPAPPGLATGEQFF
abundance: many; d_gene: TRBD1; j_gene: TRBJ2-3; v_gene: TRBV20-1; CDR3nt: TGCAGTGCTAGAGAGGGGACAGCTAGCACAGATACGCAGTATTTT; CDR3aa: CSAREGTASTDTQYF
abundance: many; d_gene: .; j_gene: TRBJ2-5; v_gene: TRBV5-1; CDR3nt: TGCGCCAGCAGCTCAATGACAGGGACTCAAGAGACCCAGTACTTC; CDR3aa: CASSSMTGTQETQYF
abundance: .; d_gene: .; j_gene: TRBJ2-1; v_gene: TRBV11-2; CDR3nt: TGTGCCAGCAGCCAAATAAAGAATCATCACAATGAGCAGTTCTTC; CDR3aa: CASSQIKNHHNEQFF
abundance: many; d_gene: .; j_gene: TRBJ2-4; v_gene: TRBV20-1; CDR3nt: TGCAGTGCTGGAGCAGGGTCTAGAAACATTCAGTACTTC; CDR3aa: CSAGAGSRNIQYF
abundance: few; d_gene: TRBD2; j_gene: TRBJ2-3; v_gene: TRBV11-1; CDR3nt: TGTGCCAGCAGCTTACCTACAACTAGCGGGAGCGGGACAACAGATACGCAGTATTTT; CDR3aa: CASSLPTTSGSGTTDTQYF
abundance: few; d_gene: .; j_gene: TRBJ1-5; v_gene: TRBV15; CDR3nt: TGTGCCACCAGCCCGCAGGGTGGCAATCAGCCCCAGCATTTT; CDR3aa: CATSPQGGNQPQHF
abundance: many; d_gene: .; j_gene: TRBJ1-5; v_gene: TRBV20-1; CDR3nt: TGCAGTGCTAGGAGGGTGGGCAATCAGCCCCAGCATTTT; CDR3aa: CSARRVGNQPQHF
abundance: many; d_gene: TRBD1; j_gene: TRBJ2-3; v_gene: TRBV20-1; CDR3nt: TGCAGTGCTAGCGCGGGACAGGGGAGCACAGATACGCAGTATTTT; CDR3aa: CSASAGQGSTDTQYF
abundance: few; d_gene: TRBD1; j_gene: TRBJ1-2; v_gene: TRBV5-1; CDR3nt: TGCGCCAGCAGTGGCCGAGACAGGGGAGACTATGGCTACACCTTC; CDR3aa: CASSGRDRGDYGYTF
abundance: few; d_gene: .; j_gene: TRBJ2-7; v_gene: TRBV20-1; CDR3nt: TGCAGTGACCTGACAGGAACACTTTCCTACGAGCAGTACTTC; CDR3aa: CSDLTGTLSYEQYF
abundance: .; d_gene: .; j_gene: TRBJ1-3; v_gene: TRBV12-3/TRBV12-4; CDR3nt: TGTGCCAGCACCGTACAGACTGGGGGAAACACCATATATTTT; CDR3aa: CASTVQTGGNTIYF
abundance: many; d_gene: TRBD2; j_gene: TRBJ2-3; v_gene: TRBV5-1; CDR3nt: TGCGCCAGCAGCTTCGCGGGAGCGGAAGATACGCAGTATTTT; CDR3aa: CASSFAGAEDTQYF
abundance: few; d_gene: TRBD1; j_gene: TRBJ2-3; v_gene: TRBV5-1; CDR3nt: TGCGCCAGCAGCTTGGTGGACAGGGCTACAGATACGCAGTATTTT; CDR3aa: CASSLVDRATDTQYF
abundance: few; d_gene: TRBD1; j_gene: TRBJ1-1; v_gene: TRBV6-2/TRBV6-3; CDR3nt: TGTGCCAGCAGCTCCCACCGGGACAGGGGTTTAAACACTGAAGCTTTCTTT; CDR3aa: CASSSHRDRGLNTEAFF
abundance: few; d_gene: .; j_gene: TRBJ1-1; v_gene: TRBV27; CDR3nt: TGTGCCAGCAGTTCTCAGACAGTGAACACTGAAGCTTTCTTT; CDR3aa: CASSSQTVNTEAFF
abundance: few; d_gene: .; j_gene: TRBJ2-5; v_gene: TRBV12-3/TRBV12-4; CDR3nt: TGTGCCAGCACCACGGGGTCTAAATACCAAGAGACCCAGTACTTC; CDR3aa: CASTTGSKYQETQYF
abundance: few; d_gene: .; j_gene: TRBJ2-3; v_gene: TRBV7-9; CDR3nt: TGTGCCAGCAGCTTAGGGTCCGGACTTCAACTGAGGGATACGCAGTATTTT; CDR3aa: CASSLGSGLQLRDTQYF
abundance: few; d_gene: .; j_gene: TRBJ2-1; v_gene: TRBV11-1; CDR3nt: TGTGCCAGCAGCCAAACAGTGGGGGGCCCTGAGCAGTTCTTC; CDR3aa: CASSQTVGGPEQFF
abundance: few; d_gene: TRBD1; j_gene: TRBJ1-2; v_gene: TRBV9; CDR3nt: TGTGCCAGCAGCTTCCTCCCGGGACAGGGACACTATGGCTACACCTTC; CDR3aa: CASSFLPGQGHYGYTF
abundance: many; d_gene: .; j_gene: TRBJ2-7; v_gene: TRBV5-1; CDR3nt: TGCGCCAGCAGCTTGGAGGGGGAAAAGTACGAGCAGTACTTC; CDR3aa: CASSLEGEKYEQYF
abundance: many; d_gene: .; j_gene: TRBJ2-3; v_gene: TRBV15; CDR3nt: TGTGCCACCAGCAGAAAACAAGATACGCAGTATTTT; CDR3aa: CATSRKQDTQYF
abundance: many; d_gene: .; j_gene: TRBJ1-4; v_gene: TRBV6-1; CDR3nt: TGTGCCAGCAGTATCGCGACAGGTGCAACTAATGAAAAACTGTTTTTT; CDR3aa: CASSIATGATNEKLFF
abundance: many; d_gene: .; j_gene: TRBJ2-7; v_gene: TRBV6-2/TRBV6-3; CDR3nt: TGTGCCAGCATTCGGGACACCACCTACGAGCAGTACTTC; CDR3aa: CASIRDTTYEQYF
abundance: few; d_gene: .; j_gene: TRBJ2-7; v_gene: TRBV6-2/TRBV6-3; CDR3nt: TGTGCCAGCAGTTACGAACAGGGCGACTACGAGCAGTACTTC; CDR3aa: CASSYEQGDYEQYF
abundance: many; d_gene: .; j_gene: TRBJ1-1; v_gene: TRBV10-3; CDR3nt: TGTGCCATCAGTGATTCCAGGGGCCCCCACACTGAAGCTTTCTTT; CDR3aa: CAISDSRGPHTEAFF
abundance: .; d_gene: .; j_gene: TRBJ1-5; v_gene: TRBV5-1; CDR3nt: TGCGCCAGCAGCCCCTTAAAGGGGGGAATTAATCAGCCCCAGCATTTT; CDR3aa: CASSPLKGGINQPQHF
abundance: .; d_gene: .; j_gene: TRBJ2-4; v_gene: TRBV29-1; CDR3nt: TGCAGCGTTCTAGGACAGGGAGGGAAACTAGCCAAAAACATTCAGTACTTC; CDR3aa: CSVLGQGGKLAKNIQYF
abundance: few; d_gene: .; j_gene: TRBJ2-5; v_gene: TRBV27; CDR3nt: TGTGCCAGCAGTTTTACCTCTAGGGTCCCTCAAGAGACCCAGTACTTC; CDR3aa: CASSFTSRVPQETQYF